The 26 T cell receptor beta chains reported below all come from one sample, sequenced in a study of blood T cell repertoires in COVID-19. Sequencing used immunoSEQ multiplex PCR; TCRdb keeps in-frame clones, though not all of them. The sample includes some 200,000 clones, roughly 78% of them seen just once. The specimen was peripheral blood. These receptors were taken from a woman aged 40 to 55 with acute or convalescent COVID-19.

V and J are TRBV6-2 or TRBV6-3 and TRBJ1-1; D is unclear. Trimming stripped 2 bases from V and 1 base from J, with 11 bases between. CDR3 length equals 15 residues. Germline V gene data show CDR1 as MNHEY and CDR2 as SVGEGT. CDR3 residues: CASSYNPRSNTEAFF. The CDR3 nucleotides read TGTGCCAGCAGTTACAATCCGAGGTCGAACACTGAAGCTTTCTTT.

The chain combines TRBV30 with TRBJ2-1, with TRBD2 matching 7 bases. Germline trimming cut 2 bases from V and 4 bases from J; bases unmatched to any gene: 5. The germline V gene encodes CDR1 GTSNPN and CDR2 SVGIG (reference sequence). The CDR3 is 14 amino acids. CDR3 residues: CAWSSLAAYNEQFF. The CDR3 nucleotides read TGTGCCTGGAGTTCGCTAGCGGCATACAATGAGCAGTTCTTC.

As for this clone: A junction boundary mismatches the germline segment, possibly from a read error. The chain joins TRBV3-1 (or the pseudogene TRBV3-2) to TRBJ2-4; 8 nucleotides align to TRBD2. The CDR3 consists of 18 residues. The germline gives CDR1 LGHDT, CDR2 YNNKEL (reference sequence). The CDR3 reads CASRQVTGAGGAKNIQYF. CDR3 bases: TGTGCCAGCAGACAAGTAACTGGGGCGGGAGGTGCCAAAAACATTCAGTACTTC.

The sample holds a few counts of this clone. The chain couples TRBV6-1 to TRBJ2-7; D not resolved. Trimming left V 2 bases short and J 6 bases short, with 14 bases between. The CDR3 totals 14 residues. The germline gives CDR1 MNHNS, CDR2 SASEGT. CDR3 in amino acids: CASSEMLVWSEQYF. CDR3 nucleotide sequence: TGTGCCAGCAGTGAAATGCTAGTTTGGTCCGAGCAGTACTTC.

The rearrangement joins TRBV5-1 to TRBJ2-2, with 12 nucleotides matching TRBD2. Germline assignment: CDR1 SGHRS and CDR2 YFSETQ. Losses at the gene ends were 1 base for V and 0 bases for J; bases not matched to a gene: 4. The CDR3 contains 18 residues. The CDR3 DNA sequence: TGCGCCAGCAGCTTGAAGGGACTAGCGGGTCCGAACACCGGGGAGCTGTTTTTT. It is translated as CASSLKGLAGPNTGELFF. The full variable domain, rest sourced from reference TRBV5-1 and TRBJ2-2, is KAGVTQTPRYLIKTRGQQVTLSCSPISGHRSVSWYQQTPGQGLQFLFEYFSETQRNKGNFPGRFSGRQFSNSRSEMNVSTLELGDSALYLCASSLKGLAGPNTGELFFGEGSRLTVL.

This clone has more than one count but fewer than ten. This chain joins TRBV3-1 (or the pseudogene TRBV3-2) and TRBJ1-2; D perhaps matches TRBD1 (5 bases). V lost 1 base and J lost 7, with 10 bases in between. There are 13 residues in the CDR3. CDR1 LGHDT and CDR2 YNNKEL come from the germline V gene (reference sequence). CDR3 nucleotides: TGTGCCAGCAGCCAAGGACAGCTTGGTGGCTACACCTTC. Translated, it gives CASSQGQLGGYTF.

The chain has TRBV6-2 or TRBV6-3 and TRBJ1-2; a possible D gene is TRBD1 (6 bases). The CDR3 consists of 15 residues. V dropped 2 bases and J dropped 1 base, with 11 bases sitting between them. CDR1 and CDR2 from the germline V gene are MNHEY and SVGEGT. CDR3 sequence reads: CASSYGTTFNYGYTF. The CDR3 DNA is TGTGCCAGCAGTTACGGGACAACCTTTAACTATGGCTACACCTTC.

The J gene is TRBJ2-7, the V gene TRBV14; D not certain. This CDR3 has 13 residues. Germline V CDR1 and CDR2: SGHDN, FVKESK. Trimming cost V 1 base and J 5 bases, with 9 bases left between them. CDR3 region: CASSQVGAHEQYF. The CDR3 DNA is TGTGCCAGCAGCCAAGTCGGTGCTCACGAGCAGTACTTC.

This clone was seen only a few times. The chain is built from TRBV4-1 and TRBJ2-1; TRBD2 aligns across 9 bases. Trimming at V came to 10 bases and at J to 7 bases, leaving 11 bases not matched to a gene. Germline CDR1 and CDR2: MGHRA and YSYEKL. This CDR3 is built from 14 residues. The CDR3 protein is CATQGAGGFNEQFF. CDR3 bases: TGCGCCACCCAGGGAGCGGGAGGTTTTAATGAGCAGTTCTTC.

This chain joins TRBV19 and TRBJ1-3, with 7 bases aligning to TRBD1. The CDR3 has 16 amino acids. Germline-derived CDR1 and CDR2 are LNHDA and SQIVND (reference sequence). V dropped 1 base and J dropped 0; count of bases not matched to a gene: 3. For the CDR3, the DNA is TGTGCCAGTAGTATAGGCGGGACAGCCTCTGGAAACACCATATATTTT. This codes for CASSIGGTASGNTIYF. Full variable domain (outside the CDR3, taken from reference TRBV19 and TRBJ1-3): DGGITQSPKYLFRKEGQNVTLSCEQNLNHDAMYWYRQDPGQGLRLIYYSQIVNDFQKGDIAEGYSVSREKKESFPLTVTSAQKNPTAFYLCASSIGGTASGNTIYFGEGSWLTVV.

The table lists this clone with a few counts. This chain uses TRBV4-1 with TRBJ2-7; 12 bases are shared with TRBD2. The CDR3 is 16 amino acids. Germline CDR1 MGHRA, CDR2 YSYEKL. The V gene end was trimmed by 0 bases and the J gene end by 3 bases; junction bases not matched to a gene: 3. Written as DNA, the CDR3 is TGCGCCAGCAGCCAAGAAGAGACTAGCGGGAGCTACGAGCAGTACTTC. Residues: CASSQEETSGSYEQYF.

The chain combines TRBV5-1 with TRBJ2-5, with 9 positions matching TRBD2. This CDR3 contains 16 residues. With V trimmed by 1 base and J by 3 bases, 7 bases remained unmatched. The germline CDR1 and CDR2 sequences are SGHRS and YFSETQ. The CDR3 bases are TGCGCCAGCAGCTTGATTAGCGGGGGAATCGAAGAGACCCAGTACTTC. Protein sequence: CASSLISGGIEETQYF.

The rearrangement uses TRBV2 and TRBJ2-3; D remains ambiguous. The V gene's germline CDR1 is SNHLY and CDR2 FYNNEI. V dropped 4 bases and J dropped 7 bases, with 6 bases sitting between them. This CDR3 is 11 amino acids long. In DNA form, the CDR3 reads TGTGCCAGCAGTGTGGAGTATACGCAGTATTTT. Its protein is CASSVEYTQYF.

This clone has a single count. The chain joins TRBV2 to TRBJ1-1, with a possible D match to TRBD1 (5 bases). Per the germline V gene, CDR1 is SNHLY and CDR2 is FYNNEI. The CDR3 spans 13 residues. V lost 4 bases, J lost 9 bases, and 15 bases lay in between. CDR3 in amino acids: CASSGTREGKAFF. CDR3 nucleotides: TGTGCCAGCAGTGGGACAAGAGAAGGTAAAGCTTTCTTT.

This sequence joins TRBV19 and TRBJ2-5; tentatively, D is TRBD2 (5 bases). Trimming pared 10 bases from V and 1 base from J, leaving 10 bases between. CDR1 LNHDA and CDR2 SQIVND come from the germline V gene (reference sequence). There are 12 residues in the CDR3. Here the CDR3 reads CATNGGQETQYF. For the CDR3, the DNA is TGTGCCACCAACGGAGGCCAAGAGACCCAGTACTTC.

This chain uses TRBV6-5 with TRBJ2-2; unclear D gene. CDR3 length: 13 residues. Trimming pared 5 bases from V and 6 bases from J, leaving 10 bases between. Germline CDR1 reads MNHEY; CDR2 reads SVGAGI. CDR3 bases: TGTGCCAGCAGTCCCTCTAGATCCGGGGAGCTGTTTTTT. Protein product: CASSPSRSGELFF.

This clone was found a few times. The chain carries TRBV5-4 and TRBJ2-1; 9 nucleotides line up with TRBD2. From germline, CDR1 is SGHNT and CDR2 YYREEE (reference sequence). Trimming cost V 5 bases and J 3 bases; bases outside gene matches: 6. The CDR3 extends over 15 amino acids. The DNA of the CDR3 is TGTGCCAGCAGTTTAGGACTAGCGCTCTACAATGAGCAGTTCTTC. Translating gives CASSLGLALYNEQFF.

The V call is TRBV19, the J call TRBJ1-1; TRBD1 agrees at 7 bases. The germline CDR1 and CDR2 sequences are LNHDA and SQIVND (reference sequence). V lost 5 bases and J lost 0; bases outside the gene matches: 9. The CDR3 has 16 residues. The CDR3 region has the DNA TGTGCCAGTAGTGCCGCGAGGGGGCTTATGAACACTGAAGCTTTCTTT. Translating it yields CASSAARGLMNTEAFF.

There are a few counts of this clone. CDR3 residues: CASSQDGREGTYNEQFF. The CDR3, as DNA: TGCGCCAGCAGCCAAGATGGGCGGGAGGGTACCTACAATGAGCAGTTCTTC. V and J are TRBV4-3 and TRBJ2-1; 9 nucleotides align to TRBD2. The germline V gene encodes CDR1 LGHNA and CDR2 YSLEER. This CDR3 is 17 amino acids long. Germline trimming cut 0 bases from V and 2 bases from J; bases unmatched to any gene: 5.

V and J are TRBV2 and TRBJ1-1, with 7 positions matching TRBD1. V was clipped by 4 bases and J by 0 bases; unmatched bases: 11. In germline, CDR1 is SNHLY, CDR2 FYNNEI. The CDR3 extends over 17 amino acids. CDR3 sequence reads: CASSGSWGQSMNTEAFF. The DNA for the CDR3 is TGTGCCAGCAGTGGGTCCTGGGGACAGTCCATGAACACTGAAGCTTTCTTT.

Only one count was recorded for this clone. The chain couples TRBV6-5 to TRBJ2-7, with TRBD2 matching 11 bases. From germline, CDR1 is MNHEY and CDR2 SVGAGI. Unmatched junction bases numbered 9, after V lost 7 bases and J lost 4 bases. This CDR3 spans 15 amino acids. CDR3 bases: TGTGCCAGCAAGGCAGGTAGCGGGGGGGTATACGAGCAGTACTTC. Encoded protein: CASKAGSGGVYEQYF.

The chain combines TRBV28 with TRBJ1-4; TRBD1 matches 8 bases. This CDR3 has 12 amino acids. Germline values: CDR1 MDHEN, CDR2 SYDVKM. V lost 9 bases to trimming and J lost 8 bases; unmatched junction nucleotides: 5. The CDR3 coding sequence is TGTGCCAGAGCAGGGGGCGAAGAAAAACTGTTTTTT. Protein sequence: CARAGGEEKLFF.

The chain is built from TRBV19 and TRBJ2-1, with 8 bases matching TRBD1. With 10 bases clipped from V and 7 bases from J, the junction kept 3 bases outside the gene matches. Germline CDR1 is LNHDA and CDR2 is SQIVND (reference sequence). The CDR3 has 11 residues. The CDR3 nucleotides are TGTGCCACCCAGGGGGCAAATGAGCAGTTCTTC. Its translation is CATQGANEQFF.

V and J are TRBV7-9 and TRBJ1-6; D call uncertain. The germline V gene encodes CDR1 SEHNR and CDR2 FQNEAQ (reference sequence). Trimming took 4 bases from V and 7 from J, leaving 11 bases between them. This CDR3 spans 14 amino acids. The CDR3 here is CASSYLAVNSPLHF. The CDR3 DNA sequence: TGTGCCAGCAGCTATTTGGCTGTCAATTCACCCCTCCACTTT.

This sequence joins TRBV19 and TRBJ1-2; TRBD1 aligns across 8 bases. The J segment lost 5 bases and the V segment lost 9 bases, leaving 14 bases of the junction unmatched. Germline CDR1 and CDR2: LNHDA and SQIVND (reference sequence). This CDR3 has 15 residues. DNA for the CDR3: TGTGCCAGCCTAGAAGTTGAGGACAGGGCATATGGCTACACCTTC. Translation: CASLEVEDRAYGYTF.

This clone was observed a few times. The chain combines TRBV29-1 with TRBJ2-1; 11 nucleotides match TRBD1. CDR1 is SQVTM and CDR2 is ANQGSEA in the germline V gene. The CDR3 is 15 residues long. J gave up 5 bases and V 4 bases, and 7 bases lay outside the gene matches. The CDR3 region has the DNA TGCAGCGTTGGGAGTGGACAGGGGGCCGACAATGAGCAGTTCTTC. Translating gives CSVGSGQGADNEQFF.